The text below deals with one TCR beta chain. This clonotype was seen at least ten times. Which antigen it targets is not known. The record has no base qualities; no much larger clone is one base away. V is clipped by 2 bases and J by 4 bases, and the sequence between their germline boundaries is 9 bases long. CDR1 and CDR2, looked up from the germline V gene, are MDHEN and SYDVKM. Reading from cysteine to phenylalanine, the CDR3 counts 15 amino acids. Just CDR3 DNA is preserved here, 45 bases in frame from base 1. Library prep was done by multiplex PCR. The run used an Illumina HiSeq 4000. CDR3 regions were amplified by Arm-PCR with iRepertoire HTBI primers to construct TCR beta libraries. PCR products were gel purified before sequencing. The study's processing was this. Across samples, fewer than 70 TRBV and roughly 15 TRBJ segments were identified and used for gene usage analysis of CDR3 amino acid clonotypes. COPE and FqMerger were used to merge filtered high-quality paired reads into contigs. BLAST was used to align contigs to the IMGT TRBV, TRBD and TRBJ reference genes, and CDR3 was defined following IMGT. Highly expanded clones were defined as clonotypes with a frequency above 0.1%. Repertoire diversity was measured by Shannon entropy, and V-J evenness by the Gini coefficient. Public clonotypes were defined as clonotypes shared by more than one individual. TCRdb itself trimmed the public reads at Q25 with fastp, ran MiXCR and retained productive beta chains. Identical CDR3 protein sequences are pooled into one entry, listed with their most common genes and DNA. What appears here as the V and J calls and clone size reflects TCRdb's work, not the paper's. For this sample there are about 430,000 distinct CDR3 sequences; approximately 16% appear just once. The leading ten clones occupy approximately 7.6% of the sample.

This sample was taken from a study of regulatory T cells in long-lasting Graves disease (dated by TCRdb to the early 2020s). As for the study more broadly: Patients with newly diagnosed Graves' disease had been on antithyroid drugs for under 3 months. TCR sequencing covered roughly 13 persistent and approximately 20 newly diagnosed Graves' disease patients, around 33 samples in total. Peripheral blood TCR sequencing and RNA sequencing compared persistent Graves' disease patients with newly diagnosed Graves' disease patients. The study was registered as a clinical trial and conducted in China. Study-wide findings and limitations: More public clonotypes were shared among persistent patients (more than 2,500) than among newly diagnosed patients (over 900). Only peripheral blood was studied, because thyroid tissue, the primary lesion, was inaccessible. Compared with newly diagnosed patients, patients with persistent Graves' disease had lower TCR Shannon entropy and fewer highly expanded clones, which suggests clonal expansion. As a limitation, the authors acknowledged that the small sample size may reduce accuracy. Preferential use of TRBV28, TRBJ1-2 and TRBJ2-5 was observed in persistent disease, whereas TRBV20-1 and TRBJ2-1 were favored in newly diagnosed disease. Sequencing and analysis were restricted to the TCR beta chain.

The sample's time point, from its label and the paper: newly diagnosed GD, antithyroid drugs for less than 3 months. RNA was extracted from PBMCs in TRIzol for both TCR sequencing and RNA sequencing. The diagnosis of Graves' disease followed American Thyroid Association guidelines. Recruitment of patients was carried out at an endocrinology department in Xi'an, China. Each patient gave approximately 8.8 milliliters of peripheral blood, collected in an EDTA anticoagulant tube. PBMCs were isolated by Ficoll Paque Plus density gradient separation without further T cell sorting. RNA quality was checked with an Agilent 2100 Bioanalyzer and agarose gel, and concentration with a NanoDrop 2000. These sequences were also reported in another study, on T cells in Graves' hyperthyroidism and ophthalmopathy. The second investigation adds: Stable Graves' hyperthyroidism was defined as no progression to ophthalmopathy during 18 months of follow-up. Hyperthyroidism patients were aged 18 to 65 years and newly diagnosed, with disease duration of less than 2 months. Exclusion was applied to patients with uncontrolled infections, other autoimmune diseases, pregnancy or lactation. Diagnoses were based on clinical symptoms, serum thyroxine and TRAb, thyroid ultrasound and orbital computed tomography. For the first round of RT-PCR on the TCR CDR3, the HTBI primer set was used together with the Qiagen OneStep RT-PCR kit. Blood samples also contained most of the expanded thyroid clonotypes (frequency above 0.001), which suggests that blood repertoires may reflect thyroid immune responses. In cross-validation, a model built on a 13 V-J signature told ophthalmopathy apart from stable hyperthyroidism with approximately 90% sensitivity and about 81% specificity, and in testing the same model reached 80%/75%. During validation, the model predicted progression to ophthalmopathy a median of roughly 7.1 months ahead of onset, with roughly 65% sensitivity and 72.22% specificity. To identify distinguishing TCR V-J signatures, a discovery cohort of about a hundred patients was used, comprising 43 with Graves' ophthalmopathy and about 59 with stable Graves' hyperthyroidism. An independent validation cohort of under 20 hyperthyroidism patients and 15 or so patients who later progressed to ophthalmopathy tested prospective prediction of ophthalmopathy. The 95 to 100 discovery patients were randomly divided into training and test sets at a 7:3 ratio. In addition, the study compared T-cell repertoires in thyroid tissue and in blood from six Graves' hyperthyroidism patients. Once sampling was done, hyperthyroidism patients were given methimazole at a starting dose of 30 mg daily, whereas ophthalmopathy patients were given high-dose intravenous methylprednisolone. Libraries were constructed in a second round of multiplex PCR, after which size selection and purification were carried out. Paired-end sequencing of the libraries was performed with 100 bp reads on an Illumina HiSeq2000. SOAPnuke was used to process the raw data, with reads discarded if the reads contained adapters or uncalled bases, had a mean Phred below 15, or lacked an exact constant-primer or identifier match. COPE v1.2.5 was used to merge high-quality paired reads, and clonotypes were defined as unique nucleotide sequences. MiTCR v1.1 was used to align clonotypes to the IMGT TRBV, TRBD and TRBJ reference segments. Only V-J combinations with frequency above 0.0001, covering about 99% of repertoires, were analysed. The TCS score was defined as F50 (clonal expansion) divided by E x V (chaos), with BLOSUM62-based TCRdist calculated between CDR3 peptides within each V-J. Welch's t-statistics and random forest reduced 500 to 550 V-J features to some 14, which were used in a naive Bayes classifier (R e1071). No statistical method was used to set the sample size in advance, and investigators knew the group allocation. TCR Vbeta CDR3 sequencing of 135 peripheral blood samples (approximately 44 ophthalmopathy, roughly 72 hyperthyroidism and roughly 17 progressor patients) is reported in the paper.

This receptor was obtained from a middle-aged woman with Graves disease. Donor details come from another sample of the same person, matched by shared clones. The source was peripheral blood mononuclear cells (PBMCs), collected at new diagnosis, from a patient treated with antithyroid drugs. This sequence uses TRBV28 and TRBJ2-6; the D gene assignment is ambiguous. The nucleotide sequence is TGTGCCAGCAGTTTACCCACGCCCGGGGCCAACGTCCTGACTTTC. This is translated as CASSLPTPGANVLTF.